These 22 T cell receptor beta chains were sequenced from one sample in a study of blood T cell repertoires in COVID-19. Profiled with immunoSEQ multiplex PCR; TCRdb holds only in-frame clones, not every one. The sample has around 100,000 clones; 80% to 90% are singletons. Sequences were obtained from peripheral blood. The receptor source for this set is a woman older than 75 with acute or convalescent COVID-19.

The chain employs TRBV6-5 and TRBJ1-2, with 8 bases that match TRBD1. The V and J ends lost 2 bases and 8 bases, in that order; junction bases with no gene match: 10. The CDR3 consists of 15 residues. Germline CDR1 and CDR2: MNHEY and SVGAGI. CDR3: CASSYAPQGAGGYTF. The CDR3 region has the DNA TGTGCCAGCAGTTACGCACCGCAGGGGGCTGGGGGCTACACCTTC.

The CDR3 coding sequence is TGTGCCAGCAGCAAAAAAAAAGCCTCGGAGGCTGAAGCTTTCTTT. Encoded protein: CASSKKKASEAEAFF. This chain connects TRBV21-1 to TRBJ1-1. TRBV21-1 is described as a pseudogene. The CDR3 length is 15 residues.

The chain links TRBV18 to TRBJ1-4; D perhaps matches TRBD1 (5 bases). Trimming removed 3 bases from V and 7 bases from J, with 6 bases in between. Germline V gene lookup returns CDR1 KGHSH and CDR2 LQKENI. This CDR3 contains 12 residues. This chain's CDR3 is CASSPDSEKLFF. In DNA form, the CDR3 reads TGTGCCAGCTCACCCGACAGTGAAAAACTGTTTTTT.

The rearrangement links TRBV19 to TRBJ1-5; possible D gene TRBD1, 5 bases. V was shortened by 9 bases and J by 0 bases, with 12 bases between the two germline ends. This CDR3 has 14 residues. The germline V gene has CDR1 LNHDA and CDR2 SQIVND (reference sequence). The CDR3 region is CASVTGVSNQPQHF. The CDR3 DNA reads TGTGCCAGCGTTACAGGAGTTAGCAATCAGCCCCAGCATTTT.

The chain recombines TRBV4-3 with TRBJ2-1; 8 positions match TRBD1. CDR1 LGHNA and CDR2 YSLEER come from the germline V gene. Trimming at V came to 3 bases and at J to 5 bases, leaving 9 bases not matched to a gene. This CDR3 has 16 amino acids. The CDR3 loop reads CASSHPSGGRNNEQFF. As DNA, the CDR3 is TGCGCCAGCAGCCATCCGTCAGGGGGCAGGAACAATGAGCAGTTCTTC.

The V and J genes are TRBV19 and TRBJ1-5; D ambiguous. Germline V gene lookup returns CDR1 LNHDA and CDR2 SQIVND (reference sequence). The V and J ends lost 2 bases and 4 bases respectively, with 15 bases between them. There are 16 residues in the CDR3. The CDR3 coding sequence is TGTGCCAGTAGTATACTCGGTAAGGAGTGGAATCAGCCCCAGCATTTT. Its protein is CASSILGKEWNQPQHF. Full variable domain (outside the CDR3, taken from reference TRBV19 and TRBJ1-5): DGGITQSPKYLFRKEGQNVTLSCEQNLNHDAMYWYRQDPGQGLRLIYYSQIVNDFQKGDIAEGYSVSREKKESFPLTVTSAQKNPTAFYLCASSILGKEWNQPQHFGDGTRLSIL.

The CDR3 DNA reads TGTGCCAGCAGACAGTATGGCTACACCTTC. It yields the protein CASRQYGYTF. This chain joins TRBV6-5 and TRBJ1-2; D unresolved. This CDR3 has 10 amino acids. Per germline, CDR1 MNHEY and CDR2 SVGAGI. V dropped 6 bases and J dropped 5 bases, with 4 bases sitting between them.

The rearrangement links TRBV7-9 to TRBJ2-1; TRBD1 agrees at 7 bases. The CDR3 runs 16 residues. Looked up from germline, CDR1 is SEHNR and CDR2 is FQNEAQ (reference sequence). The V segment lost 5 bases and the J segment 0 bases; nucleotides outside the gene matches: 7. In DNA, the CDR3 is TGTGCCAGCAGCCCCAGGACAGGAAGCTCCTACAATGAGCAGTTCTTC. Protein: CASSPRTGSSYNEQFF.

This clone has just one count. The chain is built from TRBV2 and TRBJ1-1; tentatively, D is TRBD1 (6 bases). The germline gives CDR1 SNHLY, CDR2 FYNNEI. V was cut by 5 bases and J by 4 bases, with 14 bases left in between. The CDR3 has 14 amino acids. The CDR3: CASSLGGAATEAFF. In nucleotides, the CDR3 is TGTGCCAGCAGTCTAGGGGGGGCGGCCACTGAAGCTTTCTTT. Filled out from reference TRBV2 and TRBJ1-1, the complete variable domain reads EPEVTQTPSHQVTQMGQEVILRCVPISNHLYFYWYRQILGQKVEFLVSFYNNEISEKSEIFDDQFSVERPDGSNFTLKIRSTKLEDSAMYFCASSLGGAATEAFFGQGTRLTVV.

The chain recombines TRBV7-2 with TRBJ1-4, with 7 bases matching TRBD1. The CDR3 is made up of 15 amino acids. Germline loops: CDR1 SGHTA, CDR2 FQGNSA. V was clipped by 1 base and J by 8 bases; unmatched bases: 7. The CDR3 here is CASSLVDRVTEKLFF. CDR3 DNA sequence: TGTGCCAGCAGCTTAGTTGACAGGGTAACCGAAAAACTGTTTTTT. Using reference TRBV7-2 and TRBJ1-4 for the parts outside the CDR3, the full variable domain is GAGVSQSPSNKVTEKGKDVELRCDPISGHTALYWYRQSLGQGLEFLIYFQGNSAPDKSGLPSDRFSAERTGGSVSTLTIQRTQQEDSAVYLCASSLVDRVTEKLFFGSGTQLSVL.

The gene calls are TRBV7-6 and TRBJ2-1, with TRBD2 identical over 7 bases. The V gene's germline CDR1 is SGHVS and CDR2 FNYEAQ. J gave up 8 bases and V 5 bases, and 12 bases lay outside the gene matches. The CDR3 consists of 15 residues. The CDR3 sequence: CASSVRAGPRDEQFF. In DNA, the CDR3 is TGTGCCAGCAGCGTCCGAGCGGGGCCCCGCGATGAGCAGTTCTTC.

This clone was recorded only once. The gene calls are TRBV4-2 and TRBJ2-3; D gene uncertain. V lost 0 bases and J lost 1, with 2 bases in between. Germline values: CDR1 LGHNA, CDR2 YNFKEQ. This CDR3 has 13 amino acids. The CDR3: CASSQDGTDTQYF. The CDR3 DNA reads TGTGCCAGCAGCCAAGACGGCACAGATACGCAGTATTTT.

The chain carries TRBV5-1 and TRBJ2-7; the D gene is possibly TRBD2 (5 bases). The CDR3 is 13 amino acids. The germline CDR1 and CDR2 sequences are SGHRS and YFSETQ. V was pared by 4 bases and J by 5 bases, with 13 bases between. The DNA of the CDR3 is TGCGCCAGCAGCCCCCGCGGGTTTGACGAGCAGTACTTC. This gives the protein CASSPRGFDEQYF.

CDR3 amino acids: CASSPGQAFGDTIYF. As DNA, the CDR3 is TGTGCCAGCTCCCCGGGACAGGCCTTCGGCGACACCATATATTTT. The chain couples TRBV2 to TRBJ1-3; 8 nucleotides agree with TRBD1. Germline V gives CDR1 SNHLY, CDR2 FYNNEI. This CDR3 has 15 residues. V shed 8 bases, J shed 8 bases, and the junction held 14 bases outside the gene matches.

The rearrangement links TRBV7-6 to TRBJ2-6; D is unclear. Germline lookup yields CDR1 SGHVS and CDR2 FNYEAQ. The CDR3 consists of 15 residues. V was shortened by 5 bases and J by 0 bases, with 8 bases between the two germline ends. The CDR3 spells CASSPLTSGANVLTF. As DNA, the CDR3 is TGTGCCAGCAGCCCACTCACCTCTGGGGCCAACGTCCTGACTTTC. The whole variable domain, filled in from reference TRBV7-6 and TRBJ2-6, reads GAGVSQSPRYKVTKRGQDVALRCDPISGHVSLYWYRQALGQGPEFLTYFNYEAQQDKSGLPNDRFSAERPEGSISTLTIQRTEQRDSAMYRCASSPLTSGANVLTFGAGSRLTVL.

V gene TRBV2 combines with J gene TRBJ1-1; D is ambiguous. Germline CDR1 and CDR2: SNHLY and FYNNEI. The V and J ends lost 2 bases and 3 bases respectively, with 7 bases between them. This CDR3 is built from 13 residues. The CDR3 reads CASSESRDTEAFF. The CDR3 DNA reads as TGTGCCAGCAGTGAATCGCGTGACACTGAAGCTTTCTTT. The full variable domain, with the rest looked up from reference TRBV2 and TRBJ1-1, is EPEVTQTPSHQVTQMGQEVILRCVPISNHLYFYWYRQILGQKVEFLVSFYNNEISEKSEIFDDQFSVERPDGSNFTLKIRSTKLEDSAMYFCASSESRDTEAFFGQGTRLTVV.

The CDR3 nucleotides are TGTGCCAGCAGTATCCCTCAAGAGACCCAGTACTTC. This gives the protein CASSIPQETQYF. The chain employs TRBV6-6 and TRBJ2-5; D not resolved. This CDR3 contains 12 residues. The ends were cut back, 5 bases at V and 2 bases at J, with 6 bases in the middle. Germline loops: CDR1 MNHNY, CDR2 SVGAGI (reference sequence).

This chain connects TRBV1 to TRBJ2-6; TRBD2 is the table's D call, not checked against the DNA. TRBV1 constitutes a pseudogene. This CDR3 is 18 amino acids long. The chain's CDR3 is CTSRTRTSGGLGANVLTF. The DNA of the CDR3 is TGCACCAGCAGAACTCGGACTAGCGGGGGGCTTGGGGCCAACGTCCTGACTTTC.

The chain employs TRBV9 and TRBJ2-5; D is possibly TRBD2 (5 bases). The germline V gene encodes CDR1 SGDLS and CDR2 YYNGEE. The CDR3 length is 14 residues. Trimming left V 2 bases short and J 2 bases short, with 10 bases between. CDR3 nucleotide sequence: TGTGCCAGCAGCGTCGGAGCGGCTCAAGAGACCCAGTACTTC. Its translation is CASSVGAAQETQYF.

The V and J genes are TRBV11-1 and TRBJ2-7; 7 bases are shared with TRBD2. This CDR3 contains 16 residues. Losses at the gene ends were 5 bases for V and 7 bases for J; bases not matched to a gene: 17. The V gene's germline CDR1 is SGHAT and CDR2 FQDESV (reference sequence). CDR3 region: CASSTRGLVGSGEQYF. The CDR3 bases are TGTGCCAGCAGCACTAGAGGACTAGTGGGGAGTGGTGAGCAGTACTTC.

The chain couples TRBV30 to TRBJ2-7; a possible D gene is TRBD2 (5 bases). Germline V lookup: CDR1 GTSNPN, CDR2 SVGIG (reference sequence). The CDR3 sequence is 14 residues long. The germline V and J ends were trimmed by 0 bases and 3 bases, with 12 bases remaining between them. DNA of the CDR3: TGTGCCTGGAGTGTAGCGGTTGGGATCTACGAGCAGTACTTC. Encoded protein: CAWSVAVGIYEQYF.

The rearrangement joins TRBV19 to TRBJ1-6; D remains unclear. Trimming cost V 0 bases and J 9 bases, with 6 bases left between them. The CDR3 extends over 13 amino acids. CDR1 is LNHDA and CDR2 is SQIVND in the germline V gene (reference sequence). CDR3 DNA: TGTGCCAGTAGTATAGAGGAGATTTCACCCCTCCACTTT. It encodes CASSIEEISPLHF.